The subject of this entry is one T cell receptor beta chain. No antigen is known for it. Sequencing was carried out with a NextSeq 550. The Human TCR Profiling Kit (MiLaboratory) was used to prepare UMI-labeled 5' RACE TRB cDNA libraries. The full amount of extracted RNA was used for cDNA synthesis, and the full amount of resulting cDNA was used for PCR amplification. Libraries were prepared in parallel with an identical number of PCR cycles. The paper's data handling went like this. MIGEC and MiXCR extracted about 48,000 +/- 9,800 unique UMI-labeled TRB cDNA molecules per library, requiring at least two reads per UMI. On average, each library contained roughly 40,000 +/- 10,000 functional in-frame TRB CDR3 nucleotide clonotypes without stop codons. After each sample was downsampled to 5000 UMI-labeled TRB molecules, VDJtools was used to calculate diversity metrics such as normalized Shannon-Wiener and Chao1. VDJtools computed clonotype-size-weighted physicochemical properties of the central five CDR3 residues: interaction energy, strength, volume and Kidera factor 4. TCRdb reprocessed the public reads and reports one entry per CDR3 protein sequence, without DNA. The V and J calls come from TCRdb's annotation, not from the publication. The data table for this sample lists roughly 120,000 distinct CDR3 sequences. The top ten clones comprise around 0.54% of the sample.

Each CD8+ T cell subset was flow-sorted in triplicate, and some 310,000 cells per subset were placed directly into RLT lysis buffer. Naive CD8+ T cells were defined stringently as CD45RO-CCR7+CD27+CD95- to exclude memory contaminants. Using standard density gradient centrifugation, peripheral blood mononuclear cells were isolated from buffy coats. A FACSAria III was used to flow-sort naive CD8+ T cells into CXCR3-negative and CXCR3-positive populations. Total RNA was extracted from sorted cells with an RNeasy Mini Kit. This sample is drawn from a study of CXCR3-negative and CXCR3-positive naive CD8 T cells (dated by TCRdb to 2018 to 2020). About the investigation overall: In total, about 135 million TRB reads were obtained, corresponding to roughly 1.5 +/- 0.3 million reads per library. Data from under 12 donors, pooled across two independent experiments, went into the diversity and physicochemical repertoire analyses. The TRBV-TRBJ cluster analysis covered naive subsets from 5 or 6 donors and memory cells from 3 donors.

General study outcomes and caveats: Freshly isolated PBMCs were used for most assays because CXCR3 expression partially decreased after cryopreservation. Both naive subsets had comparably high repertoire diversity, while memory CD8+ T cells had much lower repertoire diversity. Compared with CXCR3-negative naive cells, CXCR3-positive naive cells had TRB CDR3s with higher hydrophobicity (lower Kidera factor 4), lower energy, and higher strength and volume indices. Because surface CD5, which is linked to self-reactivity in mice, was comparable between the naive subsets, TCR interaction strength was also inferred from TRB CDR3 physicochemical properties. Within the same donor, TRBV-TRBJ usage looked similar between naive CXCR3-negative and CXCR3-positive cells, but memory cells had distinct patterns.

Including the terminal cysteine and phenylalanine, the CDR3 comprises 16 residues. The DNA is unrecorded. In the germline V gene (reference sequence), CDR1 corresponds to SGHKS and CDR2 to YYEKEE. Sequences were obtained from naive CXCR3+ CD8+ T cells from blood. In light of the paper, this sample's cell subset or site label describes: CD45RO-CCR7+CD27+CD95- naive CD8+ T cells expressing CXCR3 (TNR3+). The TCR comes from a human donor in good health. Some clones in this sample may be carry-over from other donors' samples. In this chain, TRBV5-5 is recombined with TRBJ1-1; TCRdb outputs TRBD1, but without DNA this stays unchecked. Here the CDR3 is given as CASKHTTGTANTEAFF.